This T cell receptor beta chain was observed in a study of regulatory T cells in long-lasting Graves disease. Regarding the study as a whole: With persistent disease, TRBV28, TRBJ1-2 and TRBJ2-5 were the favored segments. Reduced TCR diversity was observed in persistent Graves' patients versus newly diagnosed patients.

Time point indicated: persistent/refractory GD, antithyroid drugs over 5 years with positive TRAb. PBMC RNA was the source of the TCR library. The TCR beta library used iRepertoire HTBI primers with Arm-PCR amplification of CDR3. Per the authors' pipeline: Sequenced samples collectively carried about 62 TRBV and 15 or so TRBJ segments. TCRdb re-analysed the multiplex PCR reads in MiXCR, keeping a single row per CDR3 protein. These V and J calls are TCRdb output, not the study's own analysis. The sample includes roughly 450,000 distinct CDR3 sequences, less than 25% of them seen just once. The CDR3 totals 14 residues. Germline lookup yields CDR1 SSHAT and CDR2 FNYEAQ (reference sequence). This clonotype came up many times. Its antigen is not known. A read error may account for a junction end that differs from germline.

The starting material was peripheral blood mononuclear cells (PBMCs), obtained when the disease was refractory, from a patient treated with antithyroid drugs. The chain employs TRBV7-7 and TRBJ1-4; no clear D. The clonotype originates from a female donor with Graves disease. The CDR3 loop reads CASSPFGQPEKLFF. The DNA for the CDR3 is TGTGCTAGCAGCCCATTTGGGCAACCCGAAAAACTGTTTTTT. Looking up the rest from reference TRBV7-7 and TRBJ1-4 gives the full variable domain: GAGVSQSPRYKVTKRGQDVTLRCDPISSHATLYWYQQALGQGPEFLTYFNYEAQPDKSGLPSDRFSAERPEGSISTLTIQRTEQRDSAMYRCASSPFGQPEKLFFGSGTQLSVL.